This T cell receptor (beta chain) was recovered during a study of early T cells in non-severe SARS-CoV-2 infection. At the level of the study: Alpha and beta chains were unpaired, from unsorted whole-blood bulk RNA.

This CDR3 region has 15 residues. The junction had 6 bases not matched to a gene; V was cut back by 5 bases and J by 4 bases. Germline values: CDR1 SGHVS, CDR2 FNYEAQ. TCRdb re-called the 5' RACE reads through MiXCR, storing one row per CDR3 protein. The sample gives over 90,000 distinct CDR3 sequences, around 14% of which show up once; 6% to 7% is in the top ten. This clonotype was observed a handful of times. The receptor comes from an adult who was a healthcare worker with PCR-confirmed SARS-CoV-2 infection or an uninfected control (not recorded which). This chain connects TRBV7-6 to TRBJ2-7; the match to TRBD2 covers 12 bases. Sequences were obtained from whole blood. The CDR3 DNA reads as TGTGCCAGCAGCCAACTAGCGGGAGGAGGTTACGAGCAGTACTTC. It codes for CASSQLAGGGYEQYF.